The clone carrying this T cell receptor beta chain turned up a few times. The method was immunoSEQ multiplex PCR; TCRdb's version includes in-frame clones alone and lacks a portion of them. This sample has roughly 56,000 clones, with over 80% found just once. In germline, CDR1 is MDHEN, CDR2 SYDVKM. The CDR3 loop spans 15 amino acids. The germline V and J ends were trimmed by 3 bases and 1 base, with 13 bases remaining between them. The data were taken from a study of OX40 agonist ivuxolimab in advanced cancers. Sequencing was performed on CD4+ or CD8+ T cells sorted from blood, taken in a trial of the OX40 agonist ivuxolimab. V gene TRBV28 combines with J gene TRBJ2-7, with a possible D match to TRBD2 (5 bases). The receptor was isolated from an adult with an advanced solid tumor such as melanoma, head and neck, liver or kidney cancer. The CDR3 protein is CASSLLGVGSYEQYF. The CDR3 DNA reads TGTGCCAGCAGTTTGTTGGGAGTGGGTTCCTACGAGCAGTACTTC.